The 23 T cell receptor beta chains below come from one sample, sequenced in a study of blood T cell repertoires in COVID-19 (TCRdb year 2020). Library construction relied on the immunoSEQ multiplex PCR assay. TCRdb holds this immuneACCESS table with in-frame rearrangements only. Some clones are missing; in checked studies, unresolved V genes explain under half, and the rest has no known cause. The sample contains about 280,000 clones, approximately 90% of them found a single time. Around 2% of the sample belongs to the ten largest clones. Sequences were obtained from PBMCs or T cells enriched from blood (not recorded which). The source of these receptors is a woman in her sixties in a cohort exposed to, infected with or recovered from COVID-19 (not recorded which).

The genes are TRBV28 and TRBJ1-2; a weak D match, TRBD1 (6 bases). Trimming pared 2 bases from V and 2 bases from J, leaving 12 bases between. The CDR3 has 15 residues. CDR1 is MDHEN and CDR2 is SYDVKM in the germline V gene. CDR3 sequence reads: CASSLRGTWNYGYTF. In DNA, the CDR3 is TGTGCCAGCAGTTTAAGGGGGACATGGAACTATGGCTACACCTTC.

The rearrangement joins TRBV30 to TRBJ2-2; the D gene is possibly TRBD2 (6 bases). This CDR3 comprises 13 residues. Germline V gene lookup returns CDR1 GTSNPN and CDR2 SVGIG (reference sequence). Trimming cost V 3 bases and J 6 bases, with 11 bases left between them. In DNA form, the CDR3 reads TGTGCCTGGAGGTTTCGCGGGGCCGGGGAGCTGTTTTTT. It specifies CAWRFRGAGELFF.

This rearrangement joins TRBV19 to TRBJ1-5; 7 positions agree with TRBD1. Germline CDR1 reads LNHDA; CDR2 reads SQIVND (reference sequence). Unmatched junction bases numbered 5, after V lost 3 bases and J lost 6 bases. CDR3 size: 14 residues. The CDR3 protein is CASSISPGGQPQHF. The CDR3 DNA follows: TGTGCCAGTAGTATCTCCCCAGGGGGTCAGCCCCAGCATTTT.

The chain couples TRBV11-3 to TRBJ2-5, with a weak D call TRBD1 (6 bases). The CDR3 runs to 12 residues. V was shortened by 5 bases and J by 5 bases, with 9 bases between the two germline ends. Germline CDR1 reads SGHNT; CDR2 reads YENEEA. The CDR3 is CASSEGDETQYF. CDR3 in DNA: TGTGCCAGCAGCGAGGGGGACGAGACCCAGTACTTC.

The CDR3 is CASSLMGGDANYGYTF. For the CDR3, the DNA is TGTGCCAGCAGTTTAATGGGGGGTGACGCTAACTATGGCTACACCTTC. The J gene is TRBJ1-2, the V gene TRBV28, with TRBD1 as a possible D gene (5 bases). The germline CDR1 and CDR2 sequences are MDHEN and SYDVKM. Trimming took 2 bases from V and 0 from J, leaving 13 bases between them. The CDR3 covers 16 residues.

The chain joins TRBV7-8 to TRBJ2-1; TRBD1 or TRBD2 may be the D gene (7 bases each). Germline CDR1 reads SGHVS; CDR2 reads FQNEAQ. This CDR3 region has 15 residues. The ends were cut back, 5 bases at V and 6 bases at J, with 17 bases in the middle. The CDR3 coding sequence is TGTGCCAGCAGCCGCGGGAGTTCAGGGGGCAATGAGCAGTTCTTC. It translates to CASSRGSSGGNEQFF.

The gene calls are TRBV5-8 and TRBJ1-1; D remains unclear. The CDR3 is 18 residues long. V lost 0 bases to trimming and J lost 1 base, with 19 bases between them. Per the germline V gene, CDR1 is SGHTS and CDR2 is YDEGEE. CDR3 amino acids: CASSLVYDLRGRNTEAFF. DNA of the CDR3: TGTGCCAGCAGCTTGGTTTACGACTTACGAGGTAGGAACACTGAAGCTTTCTTT.

This chain joins TRBV19 and TRBJ2-1; TRBD2 matches at 8 bases. The CDR3 has 15 amino acids. Germline lookup yields CDR1 LNHDA and CDR2 SQIVND (reference sequence). V gave up 5 bases and J gave up 7 bases; unmatched junction bases: 10. The CDR3 nucleotides read TGTGCCAGTAGTTTAGGAAGCGGGGGAAGGAATGAGCAGTTCTTC. Translated: CASSLGSGGRNEQFF.

The chain recombines TRBV28 with TRBJ1-4; perhaps TRBD1 as D (6 bases). This CDR3 has 14 residues. Per the germline V gene, CDR1 is MDHEN and CDR2 is SYDVKM. V lost 6 bases, J lost 4 bases, and 12 bases lay in between. The CDR3 here is CASRQGTLNEKLFF. As DNA, the CDR3 is TGTGCCAGCAGGCAAGGGACACTTAATGAAAAACTGTTTTTT.

The V gene is TRBV5-1, the J gene TRBJ1-2, with 7 bases matching TRBD1. CDR1 and CDR2 from the germline V gene are SGHRS and YFSETQ. With 4 bases clipped from V and 5 bases from J, the junction kept 14 bases outside the gene matches. This CDR3 has 16 residues. In nucleotides, the CDR3 is TGCGCCAGCAGCCCGGAACCGGGACAGACAACTTATGGCTACACCTTC. This sequence encodes CASSPEPGQTTYGYTF.

CDR3 residues: CASKGRADTQYF. CDR3 coding DNA: TGTGCCAGCAAGGGCAGGGCAGATACGCAGTATTTT. The chain has TRBV2 and TRBJ2-3, with D possibly being TRBD1 (5 bases). The germline V and J ends were trimmed by 7 bases and 4 bases, with 9 bases remaining between them. CDR1 is SNHLY and CDR2 is FYNNEI in the germline V gene. This CDR3 contains 12 residues. Combining the CDR3 with reference TRBV2 and TRBJ2-3 gives the whole variable domain EPEVTQTPSHQVTQMGQEVILRCVPISNHLYFYWYRQILGQKVEFLVSFYNNEISEKSEIFDDQFSVERPDGSNFTLKIRSTKLEDSAMYFCASKGRADTQYFGPGTRLTVL.

This rearrangement joins TRBV6-1 to TRBJ1-2, with 7 nucleotides matching TRBD1. The length of the CDR3 is 14 residues. Germline CDR1 reads MNHNS; CDR2 reads SASEGT. Trimming took 1 base from V and 7 from J; bases not matched to a gene: 6. The CDR3 sequence is CASSEGNRGSGYTF. DNA for the CDR3: TGTGCCAGCAGTGAAGGAAACAGGGGTTCTGGCTACACCTTC.

The V and J genes are TRBV12-3 or TRBV12-4 and TRBJ2-7; D ambiguous. The CDR3 is made up of 13 amino acids. V lost 7 bases and J 6 bases, leaving 16 bases between the germline ends. In DNA form, the CDR3 reads TGTGCCAGCACCTTCATGTTTTCCGGCGAGCAGTACTTC. Translated: CASTFMFSGEQYF.

V and J are TRBV18 and TRBJ1-5; D is unclear. Germline CDR1 reads KGHSH; CDR2 reads LQKENI. This CDR3 comprises 17 residues. The ends were cut back, 2 bases at V and 9 bases at J, with 23 bases in the middle. Here the CDR3 reads CASSPERSPLGAMPQHF. CDR3 bases: TGTGCCAGCTCACCAGAGAGGAGTCCGCTCGGAGCGATGCCCCAGCATTTT.

The rearrangement uses TRBV7-3 and TRBJ1-1; D possibly corresponds to TRBD1 (5 bases). The CDR3 has 15 residues. CDR1 SGHTA and CDR2 FQGTGA come from the germline V gene. Between the trimmed V and J ends, which lost 0 bases and 1 base, there was a span of 9 bases. The CDR3, as DNA: TGTGCCAGCAGCTTAACCGGGACTCAGAACACTGAAGCTTTCTTT. Translating gives CASSLTGTQNTEAFF. Full variable domain (outside the CDR3, taken from reference TRBV7-3 and TRBJ1-1): GAGVSQTPSNKVTEKGKYVELRCDPISGHTALYWYRQSLGQGPEFLIYFQGTGAADDSGLPNDRFFAVRPEGSVSTLKIQRTERGDSAVYLCASSLTGTQNTEAFFGQGTRLTVV.

The V and J genes are TRBV28 and TRBJ2-7; 12 nucleotides line up with TRBD1. The CDR3 runs 15 residues. Germline assignment: CDR1 MDHEN and CDR2 SYDVKM. Trimming removed 7 bases from V and 6 bases from J; junction bases left unmatched: 10. The CDR3 region has the DNA TGTGCCAGCAAACCGCCGGGACAGGGGGCGATCGAGCAGTACTTC. It is translated as CASKPPGQGAIEQYF.

The V and J genes are TRBV30 and TRBJ1-4; D ambiguous. The CDR3 loop spans 14 amino acids. V lost 0 bases to trimming and J lost 0 bases, with 5 bases between them. Germline V CDR1 and CDR2: GTSNPN, SVGIG (reference sequence). CDR3 coding DNA: TGTGCCTGGAGTGTACTAGCAACTAATGAAAAACTGTTTTTT. Amino acid sequence: CAWSVLATNEKLFF.

The CDR3 DNA reads as TGTGCCAGTACCAACCCGAGGGGGGGCCGGTCCTCTGGGGCCAACGTCCTGACTTTC. Amino acids: CASTNPRGGRSSGANVLTF. The rearrangement joins TRBV19 to TRBJ2-6, with a tentative D call TRBD2 (7 bases). The CDR3 has 19 amino acids. Germline V CDR1 and CDR2: LNHDA, SQIVND (reference sequence). V dropped 7 bases and J dropped 0 bases, with 22 bases sitting between them.

This clone was picked up a small number of times. This chain links TRBV6-5 with TRBJ2-5; D unresolved. V lost 7 bases to trimming and J lost 2 bases, with 8 bases between them. This CDR3 contains 12 residues. Germline-derived CDR1 and CDR2 are MNHEY and SVGAGI. For the CDR3, the DNA is TGTGCCAGCAAGACTTTACAAGAGACCCAGTACTTC. Amino acids: CASKTLQETQYF.

The chain combines TRBV3-1 (or the pseudogene TRBV3-2) with TRBJ2-5; 9 bases fit TRBD2. Trimming removed 4 bases from V and 4 bases from J; junction bases left unmatched: 10. CDR1 LGHDT and CDR2 YNNKEL come from the germline V gene (reference sequence). This CDR3 is 16 amino acids long. The CDR3 DNA is TGTGCCAGCAGCCCCCCACTAGCGGGCAGATCAGAGACCCAGTACTTC. Encoded protein: CASSPPLAGRSETQYF.

The chain links TRBV19 to TRBJ2-3; 11 bases are a match to TRBD1. V shed 4 bases and J 5 bases; nucleotides not matched to a gene: 5. The germline gives CDR1 LNHDA, CDR2 SQIVND (reference sequence). CDR3 size: 15 residues. The CDR3, as DNA: TGTGCCAGTAGTAAGGGGACAGGGGGGAGAGATACGCAGTATTTT. Translating gives CASSKGTGGRDTQYF.

The chain employs TRBV5-5 and TRBJ2-5; 7 nucleotides align to TRBD2. The CDR3 spans 15 residues. The germline gives CDR1 SGHKS, CDR2 YYEKEE (reference sequence). The junction had 8 bases not matched to a gene; V was cut back by 4 bases and J by 2 bases. The CDR3 region is CASSPVAGQQETQYF. In DNA, the CDR3 is TGTGCCAGCAGCCCTGTAGCGGGTCAACAAGAGACCCAGTACTTC.

V gene TRBV5-6 combines with J gene TRBJ1-5; D is perhaps TRBD1 (5 bases). The ends were cut back, 5 bases at V and 10 bases at J, with 13 bases in the middle. CDR1 and CDR2 (germline): SGHDT, YYEEEE. The CDR3 has 12 residues. Here the CDR3 DNA reads TGTGCCAGCAGTCGGGGCGGGGGACCCCAGCATTTT. Amino acids: CASSRGGGPQHF. The full variable domain, with the rest looked up from reference TRBV5-6 and TRBJ1-5, is DAGVTQSPTHLIKTRGQQVTLRCSPKSGHDTVSWYQQALGQGPQFIFQYYEEEERQRGNFPDRFSGHQFPNYSSELNVNALLLGDSALYLCASSRGGGPQHFGDGTRLSIL.